The 29 T cell receptor beta chains given below trace back to one sample, sequenced in a study of T cells in Graves' hyperthyroidism and ophthalmopathy. It was RNA transcripts that yielded the amplified TCR beta CDR3 regions. During a first-round RT-PCR of the TCR CDR3, the HTBI primer set was used. TCRdb analysed the multiplex PCR reads with MiXCR anew, one entry per CDR3 protein. The sample has about 690,000 distinct CDR3 sequences; roughly a sixth are singletons. Sequences were obtained from blood. All receptors come from a man aged 50-59 years with Graves' hyperthyroidism.

This clonotype was counted once. This may be a read error: a much more frequent sequence differs by one nucleotide. The chain carries TRBV24-1 and TRBJ2-2, with D unresolved. Germline V gene sequence: CDR1 KGHDR, CDR2 SFDVKD. V lost 4 bases and J lost 0, with 17 bases in between. The length of the CDR3 is 18 residues. Here the CDR3 DNA reads TGTGCCACCAGTGACCAAACGCTCGGGTTGACGAACACCGGGGAGCTGTTTTTT. As protein: CATSDQTLGLTNTGELFF.

The rearrangement uses TRBV6-4 and TRBJ2-3; 7 positions agree with TRBD1. V was pared by 6 bases and J by 0 bases, with 3 bases of the junction left unmatched. The germline V gene has CDR1 MRHNA and CDR2 SNTAGT. CDR3 length: 14 amino acids. The DNA of the CDR3 is TGTGCCAGCAGAGGGGACAGTAGCACAGATACGCAGTATTTT. Translation: CASRGDSSTDTQYF.

This clonotype has ten or more counts. The chain recombines TRBV28 with TRBJ2-3; possibly TRBD1 or TRBD2 for D (5 bases each). V lost 5 bases and J lost 3, with 21 bases in between. CDR3 length: 17 amino acids. Germline lookup yields CDR1 MDHEN and CDR2 SYDVKM. CDR3 in DNA: TGTGCCAGCAGTCCCTCCGGGACCCAAGGAAAGACAGATACGCAGTATTTT. It specifies CASSPSGTQGKTDTQYF.

This chain connects TRBV24-1 to TRBJ2-6; D unresolved. This CDR3 is 15 amino acids long. Between the trimmed V and J ends, which lost 7 bases and 0 bases, there was a span of 9 bases. Per the germline V gene, CDR1 is KGHDR and CDR2 is SFDVKD. The CDR3, as DNA: TGTGCCACCAGCCTTACGATCTCTGGGGCCAACGTCCTGACTTTC. This codes for CATSLTISGANVLTF.

This clonotype has a count of ten or more. The rearrangement links TRBV12-3 or TRBV12-4 to TRBJ2-3, with a weak D call TRBD1 (6 bases). The CDR3 extends over 14 amino acids. Trimming took 2 bases from V and 0 from J, leaving 6 bases between them. The CDR3 DNA is TGTGCCAGCAGTTTACAGGGGAGCACAGATACGCAGTATTTT. It codes for CASSLQGSTDTQYF.

V usage is TRBV6-1 and J usage is TRBJ2-7, with 8 bases lining up with TRBD2. J gave up 5 bases and V 4 bases, and 16 bases lay outside the gene matches. Germline assignment: CDR1 MNHNS and CDR2 SASEGT. This CDR3 comprises 17 residues. The CDR3 sequence is CASSVGLVRILGDEQYF. CDR3 sequence (DNA): TGTGCCAGCAGTGTGGGACTAGTGAGGATATTAGGCGACGAGCAGTACTTC.

This clonotype was counted ten times or more. The rearrangement uses TRBV10-2 and TRBJ2-1; 12 nucleotides match TRBD2. Germline CDR1 and CDR2: WSHSY and SAAADI. The V segment lost 7 bases and the J segment 6 bases; nucleotides outside the gene matches: 7. CDR3 length: 15 amino acids. Here the CDR3 DNA reads TGCGCCAGCAATCAACCGGGACTAGCGGGCAATGAGCAGTTCTTC. It specifies CASNQPGLAGNEQFF.

Ten or more counts support this clonotype. The chain has TRBV6-5 and TRBJ1-2, with 9 bases fitting TRBD1. The trim removed 2 bases at V and 2 bases at J, leaving 6 bases unmatched. The CDR3 has 16 residues. Germline V gene data show CDR1 as MNHEY and CDR2 as SVGAGI. The CDR3 DNA follows: TGTGCCAGCAGTTACCCACAGGGGGCCAGCAACTATGGCTACACCTTC. This encodes CASSYPQGASNYGYTF.

This clonotype was picked up many times. V is TRBV12-3 or TRBV12-4 and J is TRBJ2-1; tentatively, D is TRBD1 or TRBD2 (5 bases each). The CDR3 is 15 amino acids. V was shortened by 4 bases and J by 3 bases, with 13 bases between the two germline ends. The CDR3: CASSSPGRIYNEQFF. CDR3 sequence (DNA): TGTGCCAGCAGTTCTCCGGGACGGATCTACAATGAGCAGTTCTTC.

This clonotype was counted only a few times. The V call is TRBV7-9, the J call TRBJ2-7; 10 bases match TRBD2. The V segment lost 5 bases and the J segment 4 bases; nucleotides outside the gene matches: 8. CDR3 length: 15 amino acids. Germline CDR1 is SEHNR and CDR2 is FQNEAQ (reference sequence). CDR3 in amino acids: CASSEKREGPYEQYF. DNA for the CDR3: TGTGCCAGCAGCGAAAAGCGGGAGGGCCCGTACGAGCAGTACTTC.

This clonotype was detected ten times or more. The rearrangement links TRBV10-1 to TRBJ2-7; 9 bases fit TRBD1. The V segment lost 3 bases and the J segment 1 base; nucleotides outside the gene matches: 4. Germline values: CDR1 WNHNN, CDR2 SYGVQD (reference sequence). The CDR3 covers 15 residues. The DNA for the CDR3 is TGCGCCAGCAGTGAATCCGGGACAGGGTCCTACGAGCAGTACTTC. It yields the protein CASSESGTGSYEQYF.

The genes are TRBV10-1 and TRBJ2-3, with D possibly matching TRBD2 (6 bases). The germline V gene has CDR1 WNHNN and CDR2 SYGVQD (reference sequence). The CDR3 covers 19 residues. The V end lost 3 bases, the J end lost 1 base, and 23 bases lay between the germline ends. CDR3 nucleotide sequence: TGCGCCAGCAGTGAAGGTCTTGTCGTGTGGGGGGAGCGCACAGATACGCAGTATTTT. As protein: CASSEGLVVWGERTDTQYF.

This clonotype turned up a few times. The chain links TRBV5-5 to TRBJ2-2, with D tentatively TRBD1 (5 bases). The germline CDR1 and CDR2 sequences are SGHKS and YYEKEE (reference sequence). This CDR3 is 16 amino acids long. The V gene lost 3 bases and the J gene lost 7 bases, with 19 bases spanning the gap. The CDR3 DNA reads TGTGCCAGCAGCTGGGCCCCTGAAGGGGTTGGCGGGGAGCTGTTTTTT. Translating gives CASSWAPEGVGGELFF.

Remarks on this clonotype: One base away lies a much larger clone, so this may be a sequencing read error. The rearrangement links TRBV2 to TRBJ2-7, with D perhaps matching TRBD2 (6 bases). CDR1 and CDR2 (germline): SNHLY, FYNNEI. The CDR3 is 15 residues long. The CDR3 reads CVSRVNTGLLYEQYF. CDR3 sequence (DNA): TGTGTCAGCAGGGTTAACACGGGACTCCTCTACGAGCAGTACTTC.

As concerns this clonotype: The missing conserved phenylalanine or tryptophan at the end of this CDR3 makes a read error likely. V and J are TRBV7-8 and TRBJ2-7, with a weak D call TRBD1 (6 bases). The CDR3 consists of 15 residues. V was clipped by 5 bases and J by 2 bases, with 16 bases between them. Germline lookup yields CDR1 SGHVS and CDR2 FQNEAQ. CDR3 sequence reads: CASSPGDLRTYEQYL. Here the CDR3 DNA reads TGTGCCAGCAGCCCAGGGGACCTGAGGACCTACGAGCAGTACCTC.

This clonotype came up a few times. The chain carries TRBV7-2 and TRBJ2-2; D perhaps matches TRBD2 (5 bases). Trimming cost V 6 bases and J 0 bases, with 17 bases left between them. Looked up from germline, CDR1 is SGHTA and CDR2 is FQGNSA. The CDR3 covers 17 residues. CDR3 in DNA: TGTGCCAGCAGGCTGTCCGTCGGGGTGACGAACACCGGGGAGCTGTTTTTT. Protein product: CASRLSVGVTNTGELFF.

This clonotype has a handful of counts. A much larger clone sits a single nucleotide away, making a read error possible. The rearrangement links TRBV27 to TRBJ2-7; TRBD1 agrees at 8 bases. V gave up 3 bases and J gave up 0 bases; unmatched junction bases: 7. Germline-derived CDR1 and CDR2 are MNHEY and SMNVEV (reference sequence). There are 16 residues in the CDR3. The DNA for the CDR3 is TGTGCCAGCAGTTTCTCCGATCAGGGGGCCTCCTACGAGCAGTACTTC. Protein product: CASSFSDQGASYEQYF.

This clonotype showed up many times. This sequence joins TRBV28 and TRBJ2-6; maybe TRBD1 (6 bases). The CDR3 contains 15 residues. From germline, CDR1 is MDHEN and CDR2 SYDVKM. Trimming stripped 3 bases from V and 9 bases from J, with 15 bases between. The CDR3 sequence is CASSLGRTARNVLTF. The CDR3 nucleotides are TGTGCCAGCAGTTTGGGTCGGACAGCTCGCAACGTCCTGACTTTC.

There are a few counts of this clonotype. The rearrangement links TRBV6-9 to TRBJ2-2; 9 positions match TRBD1. V gave up 4 bases and J gave up 5 bases; unmatched junction bases: 5. The CDR3 totals 15 residues. Germline values: CDR1 MNHGY, CDR2 SVAAGI. CDR3 nucleotide sequence: TGTGCCAGCAGTTGGGGGACAGGGACGACCGGGGAGCTGTTTTTT. Its translation: CASSWGTGTTGELFF.

This clonotype showed up many times. The gene calls are TRBV7-2 and TRBJ1-2; perhaps TRBD1 as D (5 bases). The V end lost 6 bases, the J end lost 0 bases, and 20 bases lay between the germline ends. Looked up from germline, CDR1 is SGHTA and CDR2 is FQGNSA. The CDR3 covers 17 residues. The CDR3, as DNA: TGTGCCAGCAGTTATGGACCTCCAGGGATATCTAACTATGGCTACACCTTC. It yields the protein CASSYGPPGISNYGYTF. Supplemented by reference TRBV7-2 and TRBJ1-2, the full variable domain reads GAGVSQSPSNKVTEKGKDVELRCDPISGHTALYWYRQSLGQGLEFLIYFQGNSAPDKSGLPSDRFSAERTGGSVSTLTIQRTQQEDSAVYLCASSYGPPGISNYGYTFGSGTRLTVV.

This clonotype has only a few counts. The CDR3 DNA reads as TGTGCCAGCAGCCAAGATATAAATTCCTACGAGCAGTACTTC. Its translation: CASSQDINSYEQYF. The V call is TRBV3-1, the J call TRBJ2-7; D unresolved. Per germline, CDR1 LGHDT and CDR2 YNNKEL (reference sequence). The CDR3 is made up of 14 amino acids. Between the trimmed V and J ends, which lost 0 bases and 1 base, there was a span of 7 bases.

This clonotype was observed many times. The rearrangement uses TRBV20-1 and TRBJ2-3, with D perhaps matching TRBD1 (6 bases). The length of the CDR3 is 14 residues. Trimming took 5 bases from V and 1 from J, leaving 13 bases between them. Per the germline V gene, CDR1 is DFQATT and CDR2 is SNEGSKA (reference sequence). Written as DNA, the CDR3 is TGCAGTGCTCCTTTGGGGGCAGGCACAGATACGCAGTATTTT. Translation gives CSAPLGAGTDTQYF.

This chain joins TRBV11-2 and TRBJ2-6; tentatively, D is TRBD2 (5 bases). V was trimmed by 4 bases and J by 4 bases, leaving 11 bases between them. This CDR3 has 15 amino acids. Germline V CDR1 and CDR2: SGHAT, FQNNGV. The CDR3 DNA reads as TGTGCCAGCAGCTCGAGACGGGAAGGGGCCAACGTCCTGACTTTC. Amino acids: CASSSRREGANVLTF.

This clonotype was detected many times. The chain employs TRBV6-5 and TRBJ2-7; TRBD1 might be the D (6 bases). Germline V gene sequence: CDR1 MNHEY, CDR2 SVGAGI. The V and J ends lost 0 bases and 4 bases respectively, with 10 bases between them. The CDR3 loop spans 14 amino acids. CDR3 loop: CASSYSGQLYEQYF. CDR3 coding DNA: TGTGCCAGCAGTTACTCCGGACAGTTGTACGAGCAGTACTTC.

The sample holds a few counts of this clonotype. This sequence joins TRBV13 and TRBJ2-2, with no clear D. With 8 bases removed from V and 1 base from J, the gap between germline ends came to 17 bases. CDR1 and CDR2 from the germline V gene are PRHDT and FYEKMQ (reference sequence). The CDR3 has 16 residues. The CDR3 reads CASSSIGARNTGELFF. CDR3 in DNA: TGTGCCAGCTCCTCCATAGGAGCCCGGAACACCGGGGAGCTGTTTTTT.

Many counts were recorded for this clonotype. The chain has TRBV3-1 and TRBJ2-7; a possible D gene is TRBD2 (5 bases). Trimming pared 4 bases from V and 5 bases from J, leaving 15 bases between. The CDR3 extends over 14 amino acids. The germline V gene has CDR1 LGHDT and CDR2 YNNKEL (reference sequence). CDR3 DNA sequence: TGTGCCAGCAGCCCGAGCGGACTCGGCCACGAGCAGTACTTC. It codes for CASSPSGLGHEQYF.

Ten or more counts support this clonotype. The chain recombines TRBV28 with TRBJ2-5; TRBD1 matches at 7 bases. Germline CDR1 and CDR2: MDHEN and SYDVKM. The length of the CDR3 is 14 residues. V trimming: 5 bases; J trimming: 3 bases; junction bases outside the gene matches: 6. The CDR3 here is CASSLGGREETQYF. The CDR3 DNA reads TGTGCCAGCAGTCTAGGGGGCAGGGAAGAGACCCAGTACTTC.

At least ten counts were recorded for this clonotype. The chain couples TRBV20-1 to TRBJ2-7, with D unclear. The germline V gene has CDR1 DFQATT and CDR2 SNEGSKA (reference sequence). This CDR3 is built from 12 residues. The ends were cut back, 2 bases at V and 2 bases at J, with 7 bases in the middle. The CDR3 DNA is TGCAGTGCTAGATCGGACCCCTACGAGCAGTACTTC. The encoded protein is CSARSDPYEQYF.

This clonotype was counted ten times or more. The chain has TRBV28 and TRBJ2-1; the match to TRBD2 covers 10 bases. Germline trimming cut 8 bases from V and 3 bases from J; bases unmatched to any gene: 4. The CDR3 loop spans 14 amino acids. The germline gives CDR1 MDHEN, CDR2 SYDVKM. This CDR3 is CASASGSFYNEQFF. CDR3 in DNA: TGTGCCAGCGCTAGCGGGAGTTTCTACAATGAGCAGTTCTTC.